The 22 T cell receptor beta chains below were found in one sample sequenced in a study of control samples from healthy donors and cancer patients. Produced via immunoSEQ multiplex PCR; TCRdb's table is partial and in-frame only. The repertoire has some 150,000 clones, less than 95% of them found once; the top ten carry about 15%. The source material was PBMCs. Every receptor here comes from a man aged 60-69 years with colorectal cancer.

This chain connects TRBV10-3 to TRBJ2-5; 7 nucleotides match TRBD1. Germline V gene data show CDR1 as ENHRY and CDR2 as SYGVKD. V lost 5 bases to trimming and J lost 2 bases; unmatched junction nucleotides: 8. This CDR3 spans 15 amino acids. The CDR3 sequence is CAISKGTEVQETQYF. DNA of the CDR3: TGTGCCATCAGTAAAGGGACAGAGGTACAAGAGACCCAGTACTTC.

V is TRBV19 and J is TRBJ2-3; 9 bases line up with TRBD2. Per the germline V gene, CDR1 is LNHDA and CDR2 is SQIVND (reference sequence). J gave up 4 bases and V 3 bases, and 8 bases lay outside the gene matches. This CDR3 has 16 residues. In nucleotides, the CDR3 is TGTGCCAGTAGTATCTTAGGGGGACTAGCCCCAGATACGCAGTATTTT. Its translation: CASSILGGLAPDTQYF.

The rearrangement joins TRBV6-5 to TRBJ2-7; 9 positions match TRBD1. With V trimmed by 0 bases and J by 4 bases, 4 bases remained unmatched. From germline, CDR1 is MNHEY and CDR2 SVGAGI. The CDR3 runs 15 residues. For the CDR3, the DNA is TGTGCCAGCAGTTACTCAAGGACAGGGGATTACGAGCAGTACTTC. Its translation is CASSYSRTGDYEQYF.

There are a few counts of this clone. The chain couples TRBV6-1 to TRBJ1-2, with no clear D. This CDR3 is 14 amino acids long. Germline CDR1 reads MNHNS; CDR2 reads SASEGT. V was cut by 0 bases and J by 4 bases, with 9 bases left in between. CDR3 DNA sequence: TGTGCCAGCAGTGAAGCGCCCGGGATCTATGGCTACACCTTC. Translating gives CASSEAPGIYGYTF.

The gene calls are TRBV7-9 and TRBJ2-5, with D tentatively TRBD2 (6 bases). The CDR3 runs to 15 residues. In germline, CDR1 is SEHNR, CDR2 FQNEAQ (reference sequence). With 1 base removed from V and 4 bases from J, the gap between germline ends came to 13 bases. The CDR3 region is CASSLGWGESETQYF. The CDR3 region has the DNA TGTGCCAGCAGCTTAGGCTGGGGGGAATCAGAGACCCAGTACTTC.

This CDR3 reads CASSSSGMGQTYEQYF. CDR3 nucleotides: TGCGCCAGCAGCTCCAGCGGGATGGGACAAACCTACGAGCAGTACTTC. The gene calls are TRBV5-1 and TRBJ2-7, with D maybe TRBD2 (7 bases). With 3 bases removed from V and 2 bases from J, the gap between germline ends came to 18 bases. CDR1 is SGHRS, CDR2 YFSETQ, per germline. This CDR3 comprises 16 residues.

The chain uses TRBV5-6 and TRBJ2-5; D not resolved. CDR3 length: 11 amino acids. CDR1 is SGHDT, CDR2 YYEEEE, per germline. Between the trimmed V and J ends, which lost 4 bases and 2 bases, there was a span of 3 bases. This CDR3 is CASSRQETQYF. The CDR3 DNA sequence: TGTGCCAGCAGCCGTCAAGAGACCCAGTACTTC.

V gene TRBV6-5 combines with J gene TRBJ2-7, with D possibly TRBD1 on 6 matching bases. Germline lookup yields CDR1 MNHEY and CDR2 SVGAGI. The CDR3 loop spans 14 amino acids. V dropped 0 bases and J dropped 2 bases, with 8 bases sitting between them. This CDR3 is CASSYSGQTYEQYF. CDR3 nucleotides: TGTGCCAGCAGTTACTCAGGACAGACCTACGAGCAGTACTTC.

V is TRBV30 and J is TRBJ2-3; 8 nucleotides agree with TRBD2. This CDR3 is built from 14 residues. Germline CDR1 GTSNPN, CDR2 SVGIG (reference sequence). The trim removed 3 bases at V and 8 bases at J, leaving 10 bases unmatched. This chain's CDR3 is CAWSMTSAVATQYF. The CDR3 nucleotides read TGTGCCTGGAGCATGACTAGCGCCGTTGCTACGCAGTATTTT.

The chain carries TRBV6-4 and TRBJ2-5, with D unresolved. Germline CDR1 MRHNA, CDR2 SNTAGT. Trimming took off 10 bases at V and 0 bases at J, with 12 bases between the two ends. The CDR3 covers 13 residues. The CDR3 sequence is CATPRHYQETQYF. The CDR3 DNA is TGTGCCACCCCCAGACATTACCAAGAGACCCAGTACTTC.

This chain links TRBV28 with TRBJ2-7; 13 bases are shared with TRBD2. V was pared by 2 bases and J by 4 bases, with 2 bases of the junction left unmatched. From germline, CDR1 is MDHEN and CDR2 SYDVKM. The CDR3 extends over 15 amino acids. The CDR3: CASSLGLAGEYEQYF. The CDR3 DNA reads as TGTGCCAGCAGTTTAGGACTAGCGGGGGAATACGAGCAGTACTTC.

The rearrangement uses TRBV11-2 and TRBJ1-1; no definite D call. The CDR3 runs to 13 residues. Trimming pared 0 bases from V and 6 bases from J, leaving 8 bases between. CDR1 is SGHAT and CDR2 is FQNNGV in the germline V gene. The CDR3 protein is CASSLEVGSEAFF. The CDR3 DNA reads TGTGCCAGCAGCTTAGAGGTGGGGTCTGAAGCTTTCTTT.

The chain recombines TRBV29-1 with TRBJ2-7; D call uncertain. The germline V and J ends were trimmed by 0 bases and 4 bases, with 10 bases remaining between them. Germline CDR1 SQVTM, CDR2 ANQGSEA. The CDR3 has 13 residues. Written as DNA, the CDR3 is TGCAGCGTTGAAGAAACGACAAGTTACGAGCAGTACTTC. Translation gives CSVEETTSYEQYF.

The chain couples TRBV10-3 to TRBJ2-1, with 7 bases that match TRBD2. After removal of 4 bases from V and 8 bases from J, the junction contained 2 bases not matched to a gene. The germline CDR1 and CDR2 sequences are ENHRY and SYGVKD. This CDR3 is 12 amino acids long. CDR3 coding DNA: TGTGCCATCAGTGGGGCGGGGGATGAGCAGTTCTTC. This codes for CAISGAGDEQFF.

The V and J genes are TRBV7-9 and TRBJ1-1, with a possible D match to TRBD1 (5 bases). Trimming removed 5 bases from V and 5 bases from J, with 21 bases in between. The CDR3 consists of 16 residues. CDR1 and CDR2 from the germline V gene are SEHNR and FQNEAQ (reference sequence). CDR3 sequence (DNA): TGTGCCAGCAGCCCCAAGAGGGGCGGAGGTAATACTGAAGCTTTCTTT. It yields the protein CASSPKRGGGNTEAFF.

The chain joins TRBV19 to TRBJ1-2, with unresolved D. CDR3 size: 11 residues. The germline V gene encodes CDR1 LNHDA and CDR2 SQIVND (reference sequence). CDR3 loop: CASLGNYGYTF. In DNA form, the CDR3 reads TGTGCGAGTTTGGGTAATTATGGCTACACCTTC.

The V call is TRBV5-4, the J call TRBJ2-5; TRBD2 might be the D (6 bases). This CDR3 comprises 15 residues. Deletions cut 4 bases from V and 2 bases from J, with 15 bases between. The germline V gene encodes CDR1 SGHNT and CDR2 YYREEE (reference sequence). This CDR3 reads CASSLGGKTQETQYF. The CDR3 nucleotides read TGTGCCAGCAGCCTCGGGGGAAAGACGCAAGAGACCCAGTACTTC.

This chain connects TRBV5-1 to TRBJ2-3; 8 bases match TRBD1. CDR1 and CDR2 from the germline V gene are SGHRS and YFSETQ. V shed 6 bases, J shed 2 bases, and the junction held 5 bases outside the gene matches. The CDR3 loop spans 14 amino acids. The CDR3 region is CASTQTGVTDTQYF. The CDR3, as DNA: TGCGCCAGCACCCAGACAGGGGTCACAGATACGCAGTATTTT.

The DNA of the CDR3 is TGTGCCAGCAGTTTGGGCGGGGGGTCCTACGAGCAGTACTTC. It encodes CASSLGGGSYEQYF. This chain uses TRBV28 with TRBJ2-7; 8 nucleotides align to TRBD2. This CDR3 has 14 residues. Germline V gene lookup returns CDR1 MDHEN and CDR2 SYDVKM. After removal of 3 bases from V and 1 base from J, the junction contained 2 bases not matched to a gene.

The genes are TRBV10-2 and TRBJ1-1; 10 nucleotides line up with TRBD1. CDR3 length: 16 amino acids. CDR1 is WSHSY and CDR2 is SAAADI in the germline V gene. Unmatched junction bases numbered 8, after V lost 7 bases and J lost 0 bases. Written as DNA, the CDR3 is TGCGCCAGCACCCTAACGGGACAGGGGTTGAACACTGAAGCTTTCTTT. Protein: CASTLTGQGLNTEAFF.

This chain joins TRBV18 and TRBJ1-6; TRBD1 is a possible D gene (6 bases). V was clipped by 2 bases and J by 4 bases, with 9 bases between them. The CDR3 length is 15 residues. Germline V gives CDR1 KGHSH, CDR2 LQKENI. The CDR3 nucleotides are TGTGCCAGCTCACCAAGCAGGGGATATAATTCACCCCTCCACTTT. Its translation: CASSPSRGYNSPLHF.

CDR3 sequence reads: CASSFWVTGQGDTDTQYF. DNA of the CDR3: TGTGCCAGCAGCTTTTGGGTTACCGGACAGGGGGACACAGATACGCAGTATTTT. The J gene is TRBJ2-3, the V gene TRBV14; 10 bases are a match to TRBD1. The CDR3 is 18 residues long. Germline V gene lookup returns CDR1 SGHDN and CDR2 FVKESK. V trimming: 5 bases; J trimming: 2 bases; junction bases outside the gene matches: 13.